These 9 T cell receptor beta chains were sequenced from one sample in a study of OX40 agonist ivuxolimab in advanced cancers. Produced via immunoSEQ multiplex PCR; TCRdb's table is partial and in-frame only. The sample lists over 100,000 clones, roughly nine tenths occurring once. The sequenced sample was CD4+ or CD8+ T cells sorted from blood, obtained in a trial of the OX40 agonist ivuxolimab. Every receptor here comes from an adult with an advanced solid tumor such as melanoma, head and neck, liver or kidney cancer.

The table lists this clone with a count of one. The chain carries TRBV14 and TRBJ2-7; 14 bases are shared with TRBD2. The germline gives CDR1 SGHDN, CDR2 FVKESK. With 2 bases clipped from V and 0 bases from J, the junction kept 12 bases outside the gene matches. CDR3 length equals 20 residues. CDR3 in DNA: TGTGCCAGCAGCCAATCCCCGGGACTAGCGGGAGTGGGAAGCTCCTACGAGCAGTACTTC. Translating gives CASSQSPGLAGVGSSYEQYF. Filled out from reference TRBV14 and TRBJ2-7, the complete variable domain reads EAGVTQFPSHSVIEKGQTVTLRCDPISGHDNLYWYRRVMGKEIKFLLHFVKESKQDESGMPNNRFLAERTGGTYSTLKVQPAELEDSGVYFCASSQSPGLAGVGSSYEQYFGPGTRLTVT.

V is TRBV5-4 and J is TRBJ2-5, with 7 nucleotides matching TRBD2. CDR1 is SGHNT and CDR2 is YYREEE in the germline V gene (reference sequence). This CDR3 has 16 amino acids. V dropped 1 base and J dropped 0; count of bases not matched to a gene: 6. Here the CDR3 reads CASSLPTTSDQETQYF. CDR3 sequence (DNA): TGTGCCAGCAGCTTGCCTACCACTAGCGACCAAGAGACCCAGTACTTC. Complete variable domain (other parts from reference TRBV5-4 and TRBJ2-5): ETGVTQSPTHLIKTRGQQVTLRCSSQSGHNTVSWYQQALGQGPQFIFQYYREEENGRGNFPPRFSGLQFPNYSSELNVNALELDDSALYLCASSLPTTSDQETQYFGPGTRLLVL.

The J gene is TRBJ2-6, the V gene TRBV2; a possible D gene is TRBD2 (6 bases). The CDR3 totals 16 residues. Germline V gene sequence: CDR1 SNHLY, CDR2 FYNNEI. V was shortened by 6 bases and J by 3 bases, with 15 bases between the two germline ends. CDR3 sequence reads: CASRETRELGANVLTF. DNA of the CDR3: TGTGCCAGCAGGGAGACCCGGGAGCTTGGGGCCAACGTCCTGACTTTC. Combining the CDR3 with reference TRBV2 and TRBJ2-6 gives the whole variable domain EPEVTQTPSHQVTQMGQEVILRCVPISNHLYFYWYRQILGQKVEFLVSFYNNEISEKSEIFDDQFSVERPDGSNFTLKIRSTKLEDSAMYFCASRETRELGANVLTFGAGSRLTVL.

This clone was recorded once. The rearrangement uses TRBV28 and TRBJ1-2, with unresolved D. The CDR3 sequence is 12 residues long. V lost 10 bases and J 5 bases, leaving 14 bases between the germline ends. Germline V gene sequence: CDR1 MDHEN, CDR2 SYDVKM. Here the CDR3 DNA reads TGTGCCACCTTATTCACGTGGTATGGCTACACCTTC. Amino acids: CATLFTWYGYTF.

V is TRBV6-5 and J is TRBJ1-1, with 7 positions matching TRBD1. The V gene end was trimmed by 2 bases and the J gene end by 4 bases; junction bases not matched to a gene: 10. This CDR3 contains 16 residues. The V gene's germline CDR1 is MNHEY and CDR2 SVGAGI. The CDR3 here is CASSYNRGGGGTEAFF. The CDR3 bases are TGTGCCAGCAGTTACAACAGGGGAGGCGGGGGCACTGAAGCTTTCTTT.

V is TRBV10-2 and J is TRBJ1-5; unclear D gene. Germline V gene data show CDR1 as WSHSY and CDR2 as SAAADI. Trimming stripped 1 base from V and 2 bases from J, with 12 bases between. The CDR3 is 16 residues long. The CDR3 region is CASSEWLAGGNQPQHF. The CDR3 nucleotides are TGCGCCAGCAGTGAGTGGTTGGCAGGTGGCAATCAGCCCCAGCATTTT.

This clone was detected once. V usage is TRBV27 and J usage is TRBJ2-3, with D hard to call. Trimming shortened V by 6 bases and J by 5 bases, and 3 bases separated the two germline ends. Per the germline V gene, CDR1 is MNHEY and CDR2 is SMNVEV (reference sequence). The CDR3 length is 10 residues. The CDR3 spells CASSGDTQYF. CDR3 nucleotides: TGTGCCAGCAGCGGAGATACGCAGTATTTT.

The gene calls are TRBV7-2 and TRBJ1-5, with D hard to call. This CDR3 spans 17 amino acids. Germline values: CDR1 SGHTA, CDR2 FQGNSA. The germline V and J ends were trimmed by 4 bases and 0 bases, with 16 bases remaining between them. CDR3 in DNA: TGTGCCAGCAGCTCCAACCAGGTTTCGTATAGCAATCAGCCCCAGCATTTT. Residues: CASSSNQVSYSNQPQHF.

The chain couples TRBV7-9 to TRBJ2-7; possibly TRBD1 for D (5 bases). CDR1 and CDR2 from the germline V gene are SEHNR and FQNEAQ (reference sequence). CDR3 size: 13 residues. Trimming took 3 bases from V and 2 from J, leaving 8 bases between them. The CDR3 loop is CASSLARAYEQYF. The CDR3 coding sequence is TGTGCCAGCAGCTTGGCCAGGGCCTACGAGCAGTACTTC.